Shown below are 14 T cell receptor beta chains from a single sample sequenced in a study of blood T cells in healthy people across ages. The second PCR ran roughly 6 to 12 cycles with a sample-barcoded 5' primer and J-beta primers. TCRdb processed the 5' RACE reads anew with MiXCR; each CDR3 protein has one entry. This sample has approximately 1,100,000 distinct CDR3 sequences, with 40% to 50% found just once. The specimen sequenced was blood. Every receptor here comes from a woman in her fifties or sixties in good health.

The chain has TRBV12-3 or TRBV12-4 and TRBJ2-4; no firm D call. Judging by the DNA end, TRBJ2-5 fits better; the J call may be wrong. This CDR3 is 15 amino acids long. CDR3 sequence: CASSQEPIPQETQYF. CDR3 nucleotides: TGTGCCAGCAGTCAGGAACCTATCCCCCAAGAGACCCAGTACTTC.

This CDR3 reads CSARVGASDTQYF. The CDR3 DNA is TGCAGTGCTAGAGTGGGGGCCAGCGATACGCAGTATTTT. The gene calls are TRBV20-1 and TRBJ2-3; TRBD1 is a possible D gene (6 bases). V gave up 1 base and J gave up 6 bases, with 11 bases separating them. The CDR3 is 13 amino acids. The V gene's germline CDR1 is DFQATT and CDR2 SNEGSKA (reference sequence).

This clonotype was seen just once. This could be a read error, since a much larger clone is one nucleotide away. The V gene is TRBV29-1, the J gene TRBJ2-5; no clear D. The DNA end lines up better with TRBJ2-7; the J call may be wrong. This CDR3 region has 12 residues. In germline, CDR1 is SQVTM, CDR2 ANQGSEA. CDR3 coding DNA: TGCGGCGTTGTGGGTGAGGAATACGAGCAGTACTTC. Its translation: CGVVGEEYEQYF.

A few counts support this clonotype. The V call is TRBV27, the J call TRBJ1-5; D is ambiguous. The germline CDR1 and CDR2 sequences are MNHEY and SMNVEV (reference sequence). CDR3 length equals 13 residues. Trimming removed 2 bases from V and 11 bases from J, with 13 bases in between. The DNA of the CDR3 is TGTGCCAGCAGTTTAGGAGGATTTGGAGCCCAGCATTTT. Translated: CASSLGGFGAQHF.

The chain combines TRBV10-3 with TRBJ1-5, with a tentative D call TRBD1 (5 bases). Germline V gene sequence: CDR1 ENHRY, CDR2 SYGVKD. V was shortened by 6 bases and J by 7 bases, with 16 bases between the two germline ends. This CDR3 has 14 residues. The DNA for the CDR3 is TGTGCCATCAGCGAACCCGACAGTAACCAGCCCCAGCATTTT. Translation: CAISEPDSNQPQHF.

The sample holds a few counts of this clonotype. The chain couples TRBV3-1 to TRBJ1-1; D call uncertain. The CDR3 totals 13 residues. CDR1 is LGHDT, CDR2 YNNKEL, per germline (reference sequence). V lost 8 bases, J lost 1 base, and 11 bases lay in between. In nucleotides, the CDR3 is TGTGCCAGCGCCCGTAAGGGGAACACTGAAGCTTTCTTT. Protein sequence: CASARKGNTEAFF.

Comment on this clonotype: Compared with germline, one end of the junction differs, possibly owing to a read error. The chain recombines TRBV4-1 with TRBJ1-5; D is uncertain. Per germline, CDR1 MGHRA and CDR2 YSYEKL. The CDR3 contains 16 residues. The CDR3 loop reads CASSQVRASLDQPQHF. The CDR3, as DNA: TGCGCCAGTAGCCAAGTAAGGGCCAGCCTTGATCAGCCCCAGCATTTT.

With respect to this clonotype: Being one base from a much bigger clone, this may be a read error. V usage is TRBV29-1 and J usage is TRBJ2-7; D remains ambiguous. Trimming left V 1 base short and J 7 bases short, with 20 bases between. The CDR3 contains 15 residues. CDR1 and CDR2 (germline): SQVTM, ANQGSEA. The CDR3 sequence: CSVEGAVKTYNEQYF. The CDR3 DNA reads TGCAGCGTTGAAGGGGCAGTTAAAACGTACAATGAGCAGTACTTC.

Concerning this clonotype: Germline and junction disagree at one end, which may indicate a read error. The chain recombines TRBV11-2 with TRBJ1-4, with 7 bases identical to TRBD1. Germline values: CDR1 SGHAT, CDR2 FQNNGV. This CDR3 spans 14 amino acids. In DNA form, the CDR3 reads TGTGCCAGCAGCCCCCGGGACAGATATGAGAAACTGTTTTTT. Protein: CASSPRDRYEKLFF. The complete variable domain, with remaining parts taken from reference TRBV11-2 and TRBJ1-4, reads EAGVAQSPRYKIIEKRQSVAFWCNPISGHATLYWYQQILGQGPKLLIQFQNNGVVDDSQLPKDRFSAERLKGVDSTLKIQPAKLEDSAVYLCASSPRDRYEKLFFGSGTQLSVL.

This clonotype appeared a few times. The CDR3 sequence is CASSSTSGGTYEQYF. DNA of the CDR3: TGCGCCAGCAGCTCCACTAGCGGGGGCACCTACGAGCAGTACTTC. The chain is built from TRBV5-1 and TRBJ2-7; 11 nucleotides align to TRBD2. The CDR3 loop spans 15 amino acids. CDR1 and CDR2 (germline): SGHRS, YFSETQ. The ends lost 3 bases at V and 2 bases at J; junction bases unmatched: 4.

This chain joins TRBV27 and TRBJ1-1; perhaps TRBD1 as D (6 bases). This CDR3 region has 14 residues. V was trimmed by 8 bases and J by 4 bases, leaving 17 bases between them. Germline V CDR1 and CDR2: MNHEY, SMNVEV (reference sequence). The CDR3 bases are TGTGCCAGCCTCCCCAGGGGCAGGGTCACTGAAGCTTTCTTT. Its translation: CASLPRGRVTEAFF.

CDR3 protein: CASSLGPGLPDTQYF. CDR3 nucleotide sequence: TGTGCCAGCAGCTTGGGCCCAGGACTCCCCGATACGCAGTATTTT. The V gene is TRBV5-5, the J gene TRBJ2-3, with TRBD2 as a possible D gene (5 bases). CDR3 length equals 15 residues. Trimming shortened V by 0 bases and J by 6 bases, and 14 bases separated the two germline ends. Germline-derived CDR1 and CDR2 are SGHKS and YYEKEE (reference sequence).

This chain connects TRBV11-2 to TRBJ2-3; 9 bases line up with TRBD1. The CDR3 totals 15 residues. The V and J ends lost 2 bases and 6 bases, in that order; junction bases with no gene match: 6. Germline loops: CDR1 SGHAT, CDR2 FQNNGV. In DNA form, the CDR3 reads TGTGCCAGCAGCTTATCAGGGACAGGGCTGGATACGCAGTATTTT. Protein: CASSLSGTGLDTQYF.

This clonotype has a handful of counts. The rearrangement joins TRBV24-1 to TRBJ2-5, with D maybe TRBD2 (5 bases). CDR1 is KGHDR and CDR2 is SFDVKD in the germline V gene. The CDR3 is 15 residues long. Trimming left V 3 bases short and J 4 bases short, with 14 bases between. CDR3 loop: CATSDLASGGETQYF. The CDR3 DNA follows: TGTGCCACCAGTGATCTAGCCTCAGGAGGAGAGACCCAGTACTTC.